The 30 T cell receptor beta chains below were found in one sample sequenced in a study of glioma-infiltrating T cells after dendritic cell vaccination. Time point given: after dendritic cell vaccination, including at tumor progression/relapse. TCRdb's table, derived via immunoSEQ multiplex PCR, lists solely in-frame clones and lacks some. The sample lists some 91,000 clones; 75% to 85% were seen once. The material was blood, obtained after dendritic cell vaccination. Receptors were obtained from a human donor with glioblastoma.

The chain joins TRBV2 to TRBJ2-3; D gene uncertain. Germline V gives CDR1 SNHLY, CDR2 FYNNEI. This CDR3 contains 15 residues. V shed 11 bases and J shed 0 bases, with 18 bases lying between them. The CDR3 coding sequence is TGTGCCGGGCAGGTGCAGCCTACTAGCACAGATACGCAGTATTTT. It encodes CAGQVQPTSTDTQYF.

A remark on this clone: The sample carries other DNA sequences with the same CDR3. The chain has TRBV6-1 and TRBJ1-1, with D unclear. Trimming pared 2 bases from V and 1 base from J, leaving 5 bases between. The CDR3 is 13 amino acids. In germline, CDR1 is MNHNS, CDR2 SASEGT. This CDR3 reads CASSERGNTEAFF. The CDR3 coding sequence is TGTGCCAGCAGTGAACGGGGGAACACTGAAGCTTTCTTT.

The gene calls are TRBV15 and TRBJ2-5, with D perhaps matching TRBD2 (7 bases). The CDR3 loop spans 17 amino acids. CDR1 is LNHNV and CDR2 is YYDKDF in the germline V gene (reference sequence). The V end lost 0 bases, the J end lost 1 base, and 15 bases lay between the germline ends. CDR3 sequence (DNA): TGTGCCACCAGCAGAGATTGGGGGGGGGCGACCCAAGAGACCCAGTACTTC. It is translated as CATSRDWGGATQETQYF.

The V gene is TRBV5-1, the J gene TRBJ2-1, with 9 bases that match TRBD2. In germline, CDR1 is SGHRS, CDR2 YFSETQ. The CDR3 sequence is 15 residues long. Unmatched junction bases numbered 4, after V lost 4 bases and J lost 2 bases. CDR3 loop: CASSVSGSPYNEQFF. In nucleotides, the CDR3 is TGCGCCAGCAGCGTTAGCGGGAGCCCCTACAATGAGCAGTTCTTC.

This clone was recorded once. This sequence joins TRBV2 and TRBJ2-7; the match to TRBD2 covers 7 bases. Germline trimming cut 6 bases from V and 1 base from J; bases unmatched to any gene: 27. The CDR3 runs 21 residues. Germline CDR1 is SNHLY and CDR2 is FYNNEI. CDR3 in amino acids: CASSPREGERLVRVGSYEQYV. DNA of the CDR3: TGTGCCAGCAGCCCCAGGGAGGGCGAGCGGCTCGTAAGGGTTGGATCCTACGAGCAGTACGTC.

The chain is built from TRBV19 and TRBJ1-2, with D possibly TRBD1 on 5 matching bases. The germline gives CDR1 LNHDA, CDR2 SQIVND (reference sequence). V dropped 5 bases and J dropped 4 bases, with 20 bases sitting between them. This CDR3 has 16 amino acids. As DNA, the CDR3 is TGTGCCAGTAGTCCAGCTGGGTGGGGCACGGTCTATGGCTACACCTTC. Protein sequence: CASSPAGWGTVYGYTF.

At least ten counts were recorded for this clone. The chain links TRBV6-6 to TRBJ2-7; 8 bases agree with TRBD2. The CDR3 is made up of 15 amino acids. The V and J ends lost 8 bases and 4 bases, in that order; junction bases with no gene match: 13. Germline V gene data show CDR1 as MNHNY and CDR2 as SVGAGI (reference sequence). CDR3 sequence (DNA): TGTGCCAGCCGCTCTGGGGCAGCGGGAGTTTACGAGCAGTACGTC. Its translation: CASRSGAAGVYEQYV.

CDR3 DNA sequence: TGTGCCAGCAGTAGACTTCTAGCTGGCGGAGAGACCCAGTACTTC. It is translated as CASSRLLAGGETQYF. J is TRBJ2-5 and V is TRBV6-5, with a possible D match to TRBD2 (5 bases). CDR3 length: 15 residues. V shed 5 bases and J shed 4 bases, with 17 bases lying between them. CDR1 and CDR2 (germline): MNHEY, SVGAGI.

This clone showed up just a few times. The rearrangement links TRBV29-1 to TRBJ1-5; TRBD1 matches 7 bases. Germline V CDR1 and CDR2: SQVTM, ANQGSEA. CDR3 length: 13 amino acids. Trimming removed 4 bases from V and 3 bases from J; junction bases left unmatched: 3. The CDR3 protein is CSVAGGHNQPQHF. CDR3 sequence (DNA): TGCAGCGTTGCAGGGGGTCACAATCAGCCCCAGCATTTT.

This chain uses TRBV5-1 with TRBJ1-4; D may be TRBD1 (6 bases). With 4 bases removed from V and 7 bases from J, the gap between germline ends came to 17 bases. Per the germline V gene, CDR1 is SGHRS and CDR2 is YFSETQ. The CDR3 runs to 15 residues. The CDR3 region has the DNA TGCGCCAGCAGCCCCTCCGACAGGAACCTTGAAAAACTGTTTTTT. This sequence encodes CASSPSDRNLEKLFF.

The chain recombines TRBV15 with TRBJ1-1; possible D gene TRBD1, 5 bases. Germline V lookup: CDR1 LNHNV, CDR2 YYDKDF (reference sequence). CDR3 length equals 15 residues. V lost 5 bases and J lost 5, with 18 bases in between. CDR3 in amino acids: CATSGGLERGTEAFF. The DNA of the CDR3 is TGTGCCACCAGCGGAGGACTGGAACGGGGGACTGAAGCTTTCTTT.

The chain uses TRBV7-2 and TRBJ1-2, with D maybe TRBD1 (6 bases). This CDR3 has 16 amino acids. The V gene's germline CDR1 is SGHTA and CDR2 FQGNSA. Trimming shortened V by 4 bases and J by 4 bases, and 19 bases separated the two germline ends. The chain's CDR3 is CASSSILGTLIYGYTF. The CDR3 DNA sequence: TGTGCCAGCAGCTCCATACTCGGGACACTGATCTATGGCTACACCTTC.

This chain joins TRBV10-3 and TRBJ1-1; the D gene is possibly TRBD1 (5 bases). Trimming removed 6 bases at V and 9 bases at J, with 11 bases between. CDR3 length: 11 amino acids. Germline values: CDR1 ENHRY, CDR2 SYGVKD. As DNA, the CDR3 is TGTGCCATCAGGGGGGGAGAGAAAGCTTTCTTT. Translated: CAIRGGEKAFF.

The V call is TRBV19, the J call TRBJ2-5; 9 nucleotides match TRBD2. Germline V gives CDR1 LNHDA, CDR2 SQIVND (reference sequence). J was trimmed by 1 base and V by 5 bases; bases with no gene match: 5. The CDR3 has 15 amino acids. In DNA, the CDR3 is TGTGCCAGTAGTGCGAGCGGGGGGCTCCAAGAGACCCAGTACTTC. Translated, it gives CASSASGGLQETQYF.

The V and J genes are TRBV7-9 and TRBJ1-1; 7 bases are a match to TRBD1. The CDR3 is 14 amino acids. V was clipped by 5 bases and J by 8 bases; unmatched bases: 11. CDR1 is SEHNR, CDR2 FQNEAQ, per germline (reference sequence). The CDR3 DNA is TGTGCCAGCAGCCACCAGGGGGACTTGGCCGAAGCTTTCTTT. Translating it yields CASSHQGDLAEAFF.

This sequence joins TRBV19 and TRBJ2-6, with D possibly matching TRBD2 (5 bases). V was trimmed by 7 bases and J by 0 bases, leaving 10 bases between them. This CDR3 has 15 residues. Germline V gene data show CDR1 as LNHDA and CDR2 as SQIVND (reference sequence). The CDR3 nucleotides are TGTGCCAGTACCCCGGGGAGCTCTGGGGCCAACGTCCTGACTTTC. Encoded protein: CASTPGSSGANVLTF. Based on the CDR3 plus reference TRBV19 and TRBJ2-6, the full variable domain is DGGITQSPKYLFRKEGQNVTLSCEQNLNHDAMYWYRQDPGQGLRLIYYSQIVNDFQKGDIAEGYSVSREKKESFPLTVTSAQKNPTAFYLCASTPGSSGANVLTFGAGSRLTVL.

This clone occurred a few times. CDR3 coding DNA: TGTGCCAGCAGCGTAGGACTAGCGGCCACAGATACGCAGTATTTT. Its translation: CASSVGLAATDTQYF. The chain carries TRBV9 and TRBJ2-3; TRBD2 matches 9 bases. Looked up from germline, CDR1 is SGDLS and CDR2 is YYNGEE. V was clipped by 0 bases and J by 2 bases; unmatched bases: 1. The CDR3 loop spans 15 amino acids.

V is TRBV29-1 and J is TRBJ2-3, with TRBD1 matching over 8 bases. The junction had 7 bases not matched to a gene; V was cut back by 2 bases and J by 6 bases. The CDR3 is made up of 14 amino acids. Germline lookup yields CDR1 SQVTM and CDR2 ANQGSEA. DNA of the CDR3: TGCAGCGTTGAACCGGACAGGGCCGGGGATACGCAGTATTTT. It translates to CSVEPDRAGDTQYF.

This clone was observed a handful of times. This chain joins TRBV29-1 and TRBJ2-3; TRBD1 might be the D (6 bases). Per the germline V gene, CDR1 is SQVTM and CDR2 is ANQGSEA. Deletions cut 6 bases from V and 0 bases from J, with 10 bases between. The CDR3 loop spans 13 amino acids. As DNA, the CDR3 is TGCAGCGTCCTCAGGGGAAGCACAGATACGCAGTATTTT. Translation: CSVLRGSTDTQYF.

V usage is TRBV6-1 and J usage is TRBJ2-1; 10 nucleotides line up with TRBD2. The germline gives CDR1 MNHNS, CDR2 SASEGT. The J segment lost 8 bases and the V segment lost 3 bases, leaving 7 bases of the junction unmatched. The CDR3 has 15 amino acids. The CDR3 region has the DNA TGTGCCAGCAGTGACTCGATAGCGGGAGGCCATGAGCAGTTCTTC. Amino acids: CASSDSIAGGHEQFF.

Note on this clone: Different DNA sequences within this sample yield the same CDR3. The chain combines TRBV7-7 with TRBJ1-1; unclear D gene. The CDR3 has 13 amino acids. CDR1 SSHAT and CDR2 FNYEAQ come from the germline V gene (reference sequence). Trimming pared 5 bases from V and 0 bases from J, leaving 7 bases between. CDR3 residues: CASSRGMNTEAFF. DNA of the CDR3: TGTGCCAGCAGCCGAGGTATGAACACTGAAGCTTTCTTT.

The chain links TRBV5-1 to TRBJ2-5, with D uncertain. V lost 0 bases to trimming and J lost 2 bases, with 11 bases between them. The CDR3 is made up of 15 amino acids. Germline CDR1 reads SGHRS; CDR2 reads YFSETQ. The CDR3 here is CASSLVSSAQETQYF. As DNA, the CDR3 is TGCGCCAGCAGCTTGGTATCAAGCGCACAAGAGACCCAGTACTTC.

In its sample, this clone was seen once. This rearrangement joins TRBV6-5 to TRBJ2-7; D remains unclear. From germline, CDR1 is MNHEY and CDR2 SVGAGI. The CDR3 consists of 13 residues. V lost 6 bases and J lost 4, with 13 bases in between. CDR3 DNA sequence: TGTGCCAGCAGCCCGCAGACACGATACGAGCAGTACTTC. Amino acid sequence: CASSPQTRYEQYF.

V is TRBV5-6 and J is TRBJ1-3; D is unresolved. The CDR3 sequence is 15 residues long. The germline gives CDR1 SGHDT, CDR2 YYEEEE. V lost 1 base to trimming and J lost 1 base, with 9 bases between them. This CDR3 reads CASSLSSGSGNTIYF. In DNA form, the CDR3 reads TGTGCCAGCAGCTTGAGTTCGGGGTCTGGAAACACCATATATTTT.

This rearrangement joins TRBV19 to TRBJ1-5; possibly TRBD1 for D (5 bases). Per the germline V gene, CDR1 is LNHDA and CDR2 is SQIVND (reference sequence). The CDR3 totals 14 residues. V gave up 6 bases and J gave up 1 base, with 10 bases separating them. CDR3 coding DNA: TGTGCCAGTAGGACAGCGGGGAGCAATCAGCCCCAGCATTTT. Protein sequence: CASRTAGSNQPQHF.

This clone has a handful of counts. This chain links TRBV18 with TRBJ1-6, with 8 bases identical to TRBD1. Looked up from germline, CDR1 is KGHSH and CDR2 is LQKENI. This CDR3 has 16 amino acids. V gave up 6 bases and J gave up 9 bases; unmatched junction bases: 13. In nucleotides, the CDR3 is TGTGCCAGCTCGCCCGACAGGGGAGGTCGGGCTTCACCCCTCCACTTT. Its protein is CASSPDRGGRASPLHF.

V is TRBV19 and J is TRBJ1-1; D is unclear. Germline V gives CDR1 LNHDA, CDR2 SQIVND (reference sequence). This CDR3 is built from 15 residues. V shed 7 bases and J shed 0 bases, with 15 bases lying between them. The CDR3 spells CASTFQHSLNTEAFF. CDR3 DNA sequence: TGTGCCAGTACGTTTCAGCACAGCTTGAACACTGAAGCTTTCTTT. The complete variable domain, with remaining parts taken from reference TRBV19 and TRBJ1-1, reads DGGITQSPKYLFRKEGQNVTLSCEQNLNHDAMYWYRQDPGQGLRLIYYSQIVNDFQKGDIAEGYSVSREKKESFPLTVTSAQKNPTAFYLCASTFQHSLNTEAFFGQGTRLTVV.

The sample holds a few counts of this clone. This chain connects TRBV20-1 to TRBJ1-2; D is perhaps TRBD1 (5 bases). The CDR3 spans 11 residues. V dropped 3 bases and J dropped 8 bases, with 10 bases sitting between them. Germline loops: CDR1 DFQATT, CDR2 SNEGSKA (reference sequence). The CDR3 loop reads CSARTYRGYTF. The CDR3 nucleotides are TGCAGTGCTAGGACCTACAGGGGCTACACCTTC.

The CDR3 nucleotides read TGTGCCAGCGGGCAGGAACTCAACTATGGCTACACCTTC. Protein sequence: CASGQELNYGYTF. The chain has TRBV2 and TRBJ1-2, with D unresolved. Trimming removed 8 bases from V and 2 bases from J, with 12 bases in between. Germline assignment: CDR1 SNHLY and CDR2 FYNNEI. The CDR3 is 13 residues long.

This clone was detected once. The chain carries TRBV7-2 and TRBJ1-2; no definite D call. V gave up 6 bases and J gave up 5 bases, with 13 bases separating them. Germline V gene data show CDR1 as SGHTA and CDR2 as FQGNSA. The CDR3 contains 13 residues. CDR3 loop: CASRIRGSYGYTF. The DNA for the CDR3 is TGTGCCAGCAGAATACGGGGTTCTTATGGCTACACCTTC.